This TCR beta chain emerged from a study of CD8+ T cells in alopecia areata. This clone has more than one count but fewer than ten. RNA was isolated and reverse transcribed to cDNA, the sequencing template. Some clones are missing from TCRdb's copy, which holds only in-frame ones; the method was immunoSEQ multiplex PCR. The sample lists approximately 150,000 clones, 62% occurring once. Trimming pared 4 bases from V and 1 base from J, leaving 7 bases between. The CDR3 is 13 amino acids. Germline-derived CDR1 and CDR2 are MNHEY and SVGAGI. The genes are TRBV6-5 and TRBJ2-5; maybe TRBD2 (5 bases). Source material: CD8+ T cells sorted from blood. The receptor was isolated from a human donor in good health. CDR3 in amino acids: CASSWRFQETQYF. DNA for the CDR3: TGTGCCAGCAGTTGGAGGTTCCAAGAGACCCAGTACTTC.